This TCR beta chain was documented in a study of CD8+ T cells in alopecia areata. The wider study: In an open-label trial, patients got 5 to 10 mg tofacitinib twice daily.

PBMCs provided sorted CD4+ and CD8+ T cells. Remarks on this clone: Its target is not known.

cDNA serving as the sequencing template came from extracted, reverse transcribed RNA. The assay was immunoSEQ multiplex PCR, and TCRdb's table has in-frame clones only and misses some. The sample records over 200,000 clones, 57% being singletons. Broader study findings: Scalp sequencing captures resident alphabeta T cells of normal skin too. Clonality exceeded that of normal scalp in lesional scalp, most notably in alopecia totalis/universalis.

Looked up from germline, CDR1 is SGHDT and CDR2 is YYEEEE. Trimming cost V 0 bases and J 4 bases, with 14 bases left between them. CDR3 length: 16 residues. The starting material was CD4+ T cells sorted from blood, obtained at week 0. V gene TRBV5-6 combines with J gene TRBJ2-1; either TRBD1 or TRBD2 may supply D (5 bases each). This receptor was obtained from a human donor with alopecia areata. The CDR3 loop reads CASSLVSGAIYNEQFF. The CDR3 DNA reads TGTGCCAGCAGCTTGGTATCCGGGGCTATATACAATGAGCAGTTCTTC. The full variable domain, its missing parts supplied by reference TRBV5-6 and TRBJ2-1, is DAGVTQSPTHLIKTRGQQVTLRCSPKSGHDTVSWYQQALGQGPQFIFQYYEEEERQRGNFPDRFSGHQFPNYSSELNVNALLLGDSALYLCASSLVSGAIYNEQFFGPGTRLTVL.